This TCR beta chain was profiled in a study of technical replicates of blood from several donors. Method: immunoSEQ multiplex PCR; TCRdb's copy keeps in-frame clones and lacks some. The repertoire holds about 80,000 clones, with approximately 93% as singletons. This receptor was obtained from a human donor in good health. Sequenced sample: T cells isolated from PBMCs.

The CDR3 region is CASSRVRQGAYEQYF. For the CDR3, the DNA is TGTGCCAGCTCACGAGTCCGACAGGGAGCCTACGAGCAGTACTTC. This chain connects TRBV18 to TRBJ2-7; 7 bases align to TRBD1. The CDR3 runs 15 residues. The junction had 8 bases not matched to a gene; V was cut back by 4 bases and J by 2 bases. Per germline, CDR1 KGHSH and CDR2 LQKENI.